This T cell receptor (beta chain) comes out of a study of T-cell memory formation after mild COVID-19. Study context: TCR clustering was largely donor specific.

5'RACE with constant-segment primers built TCRalpha and TCRbeta cDNA libraries with UMIs. In TCRdb, the 5' RACE reads were re-called with MiXCR into one record per CDR3 protein. Among hundreds of thousands of distinct CDR3 sequences, over 15% were seen once, and the ten largest hold about 12%. Turning to this clonotype: Antigen: not known.

Study-wide results and limits: While clones contracting from day 15 to 85 were balanced between CD4 and CD8, later expanders leaned CD4+. In second-wave clones peaking day 37, SARS-CoV-2 specificity remained unconfirmed.

V was pared by 6 bases and J by 5 bases, with 6 bases of the junction left unmatched. This CDR3 has 14 amino acids. Germline-derived CDR1 and CDR2 are LGHNT and FRNRAP. Input material: PBMCs or a T cell subset sorted from them (not recorded which). The receptor comes from an adult woman who had mild COVID-19 (a few samples of this study predate the infection). Cell type and time point are not known. The rearrangement uses TRBV12-5 and TRBJ2-5, with 10 bases that match TRBD1. DNA for the CDR3: TGTGCTAGTGGCCAGACAGGGGGCGAGGAGACCCAGTACTTC. It translates to CASGQTGGEETQYF.